Reported below is one T cell receptor beta chain. The sample belongs to a study of blood T cell repertoires in COVID-19. Study overall: Sample material is recorded as cDNA or gDNA derived from T cells, B-cell-depleted T cells, or PBMCs.

Libraries were prepared by immunoSEQ multiplex PCR; TCRdb keeps only in-frame clonotypes and omits some of them. The data show 130,000 to 150,000 clones, around four fifths seen once. The CDR3 length is 13 residues. The germline CDR1 and CDR2 sequences are MNHEY and SMNVEV (reference sequence). The junction had 6 bases not matched to a gene; V was cut back by 7 bases and J by 6 bases. The chain is built from TRBV27 and TRBJ2-1; TRBD1 agrees at 7 bases. The material sequenced was peripheral blood. This clonotype originated in a woman aged 40 to 50 with active or convalescent COVID-19. The CDR3 DNA follows: TGTGCCAGCAATCGAGGGGGCGGCAATGAGCAGTTCTTC. Its translation: CASNRGGGNEQFF.